These 2 T cell receptor beta chains were sequenced from one sample in a study of shared clonotypes between healthy human individuals (dated by TCRdb to about 2020). Libraries came from the immunoSEQ multiplex PCR assay. The clones in this table, taken by TCRdb from immuneACCESS, are in-frame only. Not every clone is retained; where verified, under half of the shortfall comes from an unresolved V gene, and the cause of the rest is unknown. Here the sample has about 2 million clones; about 95% occur a single time. 0.9% to 1.3% of the sample belongs to the ten largest clones. CD8 naive samples were obtained by positive selection for CCR7 among CD45RO-negative cells, yielding a CD45RA+CCR7+ population from which TemRA cells were excluded. Sequenced sample: naive CD8+ T cells sorted from blood. The cell subset or site label of this sample denotes: CD45RA+CCR7+. Receptors originate from a man aged 18 to 30 in good health.

This clone is a singleton in its sample. V gene TRBV5-5 combines with J gene TRBJ2-7; D is unresolved. The length of the CDR3 is 14 residues. The V end was cut by 4 bases, the J end by 2 bases, with 13 bases between. Germline V gene lookup returns CDR1 SGHKS and CDR2 YYEKEE (reference sequence). This chain's CDR3 is CASSTDNGPYEQYF. CDR3 coding DNA: TGTGCCAGCAGCACGGATAACGGCCCCTACGAGCAGTACTTC. The variable domain in full, completed from reference TRBV5-5 and TRBJ2-7, reads DAGVTQSPTHLIKTRGQQVTLRCSPISGHKSVSWYQQVLGQGPQFIFQYYEKEERGRGNFPDRFSARQFPNYSSELNVNALLLGDSALYLCASSTDNGPYEQYFGPGTRLTVT.

The gene calls are TRBV25-1 and TRBJ2-3; perhaps TRBD1 as D (6 bases). V shed 1 base and J shed 4 bases, with 15 bases lying between them. CDR1 and CDR2 from the germline V gene are MGHDK and SYGVNS. This CDR3 is 16 amino acids long. CDR3 sequence: CASSESTGLYSDTQYF. As DNA, the CDR3 is TGTGCCAGCAGTGAATCAACAGGGTTGTATTCAGATACGCAGTATTTT. The whole variable domain, remainder taken from reference TRBV25-1 and TRBJ2-3, is EADIYQTPRYLVIGTGKKITLECSQTMGHDKMYWYQQDPGMELHLIHYSYGVNSTEKGDLSSESTVSRIRTEHFPLTLESARPSHTSQYLCASSESTGLYSDTQYFGPGTRLTVL.